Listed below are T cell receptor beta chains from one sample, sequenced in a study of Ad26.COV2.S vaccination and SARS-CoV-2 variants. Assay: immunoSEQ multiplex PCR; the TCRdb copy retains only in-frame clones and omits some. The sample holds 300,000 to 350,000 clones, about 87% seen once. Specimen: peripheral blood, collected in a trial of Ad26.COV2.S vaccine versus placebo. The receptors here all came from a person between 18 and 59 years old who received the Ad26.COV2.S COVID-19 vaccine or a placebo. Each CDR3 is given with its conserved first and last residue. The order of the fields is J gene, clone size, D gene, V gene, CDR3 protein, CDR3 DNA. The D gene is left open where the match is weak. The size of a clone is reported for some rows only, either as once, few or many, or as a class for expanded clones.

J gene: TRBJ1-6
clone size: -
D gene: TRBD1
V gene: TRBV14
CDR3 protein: CASSPQTGGLSPLHF
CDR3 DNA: TGTGCCAGCAGCCCACAGACAGGGGGCTTATCACCCCTCCACTTT

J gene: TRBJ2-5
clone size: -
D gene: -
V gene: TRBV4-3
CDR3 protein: CASSQDAAQETQYF
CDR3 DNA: TGCGCCAGCAGCCAAGATGCGGCCCAAGAGACCCAGTACTTC

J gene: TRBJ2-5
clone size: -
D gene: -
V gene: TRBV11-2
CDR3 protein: CASSERETQYF
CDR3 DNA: TGTGCCAGCAGCGAAAGAGAGACCCAGTACTTC

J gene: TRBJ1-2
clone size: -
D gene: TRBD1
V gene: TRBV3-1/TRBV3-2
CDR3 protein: CASMKGTGLSLGYTF
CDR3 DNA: TGTGCCAGCATGAAGGGGACAGGGCTCTCGTTGGGCTACACCTTC

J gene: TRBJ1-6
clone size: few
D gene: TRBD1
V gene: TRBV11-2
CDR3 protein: CASSYTGADNSPLHF
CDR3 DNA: TGTGCCAGCAGCTATACAGGGGCAGATAATTCACCCCTCCACTTT

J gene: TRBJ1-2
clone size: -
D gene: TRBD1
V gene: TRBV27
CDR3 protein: CASSIQGNYGYTF
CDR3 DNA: TGTGCCAGCAGTATACAGGGGAACTATGGCTACACCTTC

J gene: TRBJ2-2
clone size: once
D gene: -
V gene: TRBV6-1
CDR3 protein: CASSERRTRNTGELFF
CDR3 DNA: TGTGCCAGCAGTGAAAGAAGGACCCGGAACACCGGGGAGCTGTTTTTT

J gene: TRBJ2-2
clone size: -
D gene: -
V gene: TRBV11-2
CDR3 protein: CASSSYQGPNTGELFF
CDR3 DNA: TGTGCCAGCAGCTCGTACCAGGGGCCGAACACCGGGGAGCTGTTTTTT

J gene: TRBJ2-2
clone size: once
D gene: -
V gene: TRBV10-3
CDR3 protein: CAISWEAFTGELFF
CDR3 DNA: TGTGCCATCAGTTGGGAAGCCTTCACCGGGGAGCTGTTTTTT

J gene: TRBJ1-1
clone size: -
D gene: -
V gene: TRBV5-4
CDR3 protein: CASSLSSKNTEAFF
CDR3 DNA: TGTGCCAGCAGCCTCTCCTCAAAGAACACTGAAGCTTTCTTT

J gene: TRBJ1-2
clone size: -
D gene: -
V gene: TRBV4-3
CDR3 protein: CASSQETVRGIYGYTF
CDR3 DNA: TGCGCCAGCAGCCAAGAAACAGTGCGGGGGATCTATGGCTACACCTTC

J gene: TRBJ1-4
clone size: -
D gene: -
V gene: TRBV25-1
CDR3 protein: CASSEWVKGEKLFF
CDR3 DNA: TGTGCCAGCAGTGAATGGGTGAAGGGTGAAAAACTGTTTTTT

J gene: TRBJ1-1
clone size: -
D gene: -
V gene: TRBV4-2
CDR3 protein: CASRGTGIHEAFF
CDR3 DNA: TGTGCCAGCAGAGGTACAGGGATCCATGAAGCTTTCTTT

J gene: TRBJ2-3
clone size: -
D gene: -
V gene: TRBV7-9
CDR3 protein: CASSLAVGTDTQYF
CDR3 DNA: TGTGCCAGCAGCTTAGCGGTGGGAACAGATACGCAGTATTTT

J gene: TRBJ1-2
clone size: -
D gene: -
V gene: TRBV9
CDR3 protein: CASSVAGGSLPGYTF
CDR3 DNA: TGTGCCAGCAGCGTAGCTGGGGGCAGTCTCCCTGGCTACACCTTC

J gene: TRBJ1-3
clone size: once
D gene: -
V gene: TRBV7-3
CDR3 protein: CASKEPFGNTIYF
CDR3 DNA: TGTGCCAGCAAGGAACCATTCGGAAACACCATATATTTT

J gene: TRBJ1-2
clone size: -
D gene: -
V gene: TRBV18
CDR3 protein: CASSPPLGVDGYTF
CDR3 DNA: TGTGCCAGCTCACCGCCTCTAGGGGTAGATGGCTACACCTTC

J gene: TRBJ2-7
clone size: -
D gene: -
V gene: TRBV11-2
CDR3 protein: CASSLLRASSYEQYF
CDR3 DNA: TGTGCCAGCAGCTTACTGAGGGCTAGCTCCTACGAGCAGTACTTC

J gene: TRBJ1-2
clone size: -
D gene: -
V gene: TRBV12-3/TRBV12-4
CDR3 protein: CASSIGGNYGYTF
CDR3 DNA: TGTGCCAGCTCCATCGGGGGGAACTATGGCTACACCTTC

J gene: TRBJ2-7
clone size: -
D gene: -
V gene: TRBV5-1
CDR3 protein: CASSDTQDEQYF
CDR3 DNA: TGCGCCAGCAGCGACACCCAAGACGAGCAGTACTTC

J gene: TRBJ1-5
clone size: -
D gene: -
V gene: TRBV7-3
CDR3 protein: CASSLTGLGNQPQHF
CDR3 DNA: TGTGCCAGCAGCTTAACCGGGCTAGGCAATCAGCCCCAGCATTTT

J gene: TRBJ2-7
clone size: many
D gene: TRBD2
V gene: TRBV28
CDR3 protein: CASSVPSGLRNEQYF
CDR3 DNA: TGTGCCAGCAGTGTCCCTAGCGGGTTGAGGAACGAGCAGTACTTC

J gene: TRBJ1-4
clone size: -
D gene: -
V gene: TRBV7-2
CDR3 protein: CASSSTYATNEKLFF
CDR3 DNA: TGTGCCAGCAGCTCCACCTATGCAACTAATGAAAAACTGTTTTTT